These 17 T cell receptor beta chains came from one sample sequenced in a study of T-cell reconstitution after alpha-beta-depleted transplantation in children. Unique molecular identifiers were incorporated when the TCRbeta library was constructed. TCRdb re-called the PCR reads with MiXCR, one entry per CDR3 protein. The table lists 75,000 to 100,000 distinct CDR3 sequences, 7% to 10% of them singletons. Sequenced material: PBMCs from the stem cell graft donor, taken from the stem cell graft. All receptors come from a human donor who donated a stem cell graft to a child with congenital amegakaryocytic thrombocytopenia.

The sample holds one count of this clonotype. The V and J genes are TRBV5-1 and TRBJ2-5; tentative D call: TRBD1 (6 bases). The CDR3 has 14 amino acids. The V and J ends lost 4 bases and 1 base respectively, with 11 bases between them. Germline V lookup: CDR1 SGHRS, CDR2 YFSETQ. For the CDR3, the DNA is TGCGCCAGCAGCCCAGGGACACTCCAAGAGACCCAGTACTTC. Protein: CASSPGTLQETQYF.

This clonotype was observed at least ten times. This sequence joins TRBV7-8 and TRBJ2-1; D assignment may be TRBD1 or TRBD2 (5 bases each). The CDR3 contains 16 residues. Germline assignment: CDR1 SGHVS and CDR2 FQNEAQ. Between the trimmed V and J ends, which lost 3 bases and 2 bases, there was a span of 14 bases. The DNA of the CDR3 is TGTGCCAGCAGCTTCCGGAGACCGGGACCCTACAATGAGCAGTTCTTC. Its protein is CASSFRRPGPYNEQFF.

This clonotype has more than one count but fewer than ten. This rearrangement joins TRBV5-1 to TRBJ2-5; 10 nucleotides match TRBD2. Germline V gives CDR1 SGHRS, CDR2 YFSETQ. This CDR3 has 14 residues. V was clipped by 0 bases and J by 5 bases; unmatched bases: 1. The CDR3 nucleotides are TGCGCCAGCAGCTTGGCACTAGCGGGGGAGACCCAGTACTTC. This gives the protein CASSLALAGETQYF. Complete variable domain (other parts from reference TRBV5-1 and TRBJ2-5): KAGVTQTPRYLIKTRGQQVTLSCSPISGHRSVSWYQQTPGQGLQFLFEYFSETQRNKGNFPGRFSGRQFSNSRSEMNVSTLELGDSALYLCASSLALAGETQYFGPGTRLLVL.

This clonotype has a count of ten or more. The rearrangement uses TRBV2 and TRBJ2-3; tentative D call: TRBD2 (6 bases). V was cut by 6 bases and J by 1 base, with 14 bases left in between. Germline V lookup: CDR1 SNHLY, CDR2 FYNNEI. CDR3 length: 15 residues. The CDR3 DNA follows: TGTGCCAGCAGCGCTAGCGTAGGCGGCACAGATACGCAGTATTTT. It specifies CASSASVGGTDTQYF.

The table lists this clonotype with many counts. The chain joins TRBV18 to TRBJ2-7; TRBD1 matches at 9 bases. The CDR3 is 15 residues long. Germline lookup yields CDR1 KGHSH and CDR2 LQKENI. V trimming: 2 bases; J trimming: 2 bases; junction bases outside the gene matches: 4. CDR3 sequence: CASSPTDRGTYEQYF. Written as DNA, the CDR3 is TGTGCCAGCTCACCAACGGACAGGGGAACCTACGAGCAGTACTTC.

This clonotype occurred many times. The chain links TRBV15 to TRBJ1-1; unclear D gene. V was clipped by 0 bases and J by 5 bases, with 13 bases between them. Germline V gene lookup returns CDR1 LNHNV and CDR2 YYDKDF (reference sequence). The CDR3 totals 15 residues. This chain's CDR3 is CATSRETRVGTEAFF. CDR3 nucleotides: TGTGCCACCAGCAGAGAAACGAGGGTTGGGACTGAAGCTTTCTTT.

This clonotype was recorded many times. This chain links TRBV20-1 with TRBJ2-2; TRBD2 might be the D (6 bases). V dropped 3 bases and J dropped 6 bases, with 17 bases sitting between them. The CDR3 covers 15 residues. The V gene's germline CDR1 is DFQATT and CDR2 SNEGSKA (reference sequence). The CDR3 sequence is CSASPGGMGAGELFF. In DNA, the CDR3 is TGCAGTGCTAGTCCCGGGGGAATGGGTGCCGGGGAGCTGTTTTTT.

The chain recombines TRBV18 with TRBJ2-7; D is ambiguous. Trimming took off 0 bases at V and 8 bases at J, with 11 bases between the two ends. There are 13 residues in the CDR3. CDR1 is KGHSH, CDR2 LQKENI, per germline. The CDR3 sequence is CASSPPQPGQQYF. CDR3 in DNA: TGTGCCAGCTCACCACCCCAGCCCGGGCAGCAGTACTTC. Using reference TRBV18 and TRBJ2-7 for the parts outside the CDR3, the full variable domain is NAGVMQNPRHLVRRRGQEARLRCSPMKGHSHVYWYRQLPEEGLKFMVYLQKENIIDESGMPKERFSAEFPKEGPSILRIQQVVRGDSAAYFCASSPPQPGQQYFGPGTRLTVT.

The table lists this clonotype with many counts. This rearrangement joins TRBV6-5 to TRBJ1-4; D remains ambiguous. Germline V gene data show CDR1 as MNHEY and CDR2 as SVGAGI. The CDR3 is 12 residues long. The V end was cut by 6 bases, the J end by 7 bases, with 9 bases between. The CDR3 sequence: CASSPGSEKLFF. CDR3 DNA: TGTGCCAGCAGCCCGGGGAGTGAAAAACTGTTTTTT.

This clonotype was detected ten times or more. The J gene is TRBJ2-3, the V gene TRBV7-2; no clear D. In germline, CDR1 is SGHTA, CDR2 FQGNSA. The CDR3 has 15 residues. V shed 4 bases and J shed 6 bases, with 17 bases lying between them. In DNA form, the CDR3 reads TGTGCCAGCAGCTCCGACCCAACTGCCATGGATACGCAGTATTTT. Translated, it gives CASSSDPTAMDTQYF.

This clonotype was seen many times. The chain is built from TRBV29-1 and TRBJ2-1, with TRBD2 matching 8 bases. Germline-derived CDR1 and CDR2 are SQVTM and ANQGSEA. The length of the CDR3 is 14 residues. Trimming cost V 5 bases and J 1 base; bases outside gene matches: 4. The DNA for the CDR3 is TGCAGCGTTTCCAGCGGGGGTTCCTACAATGAGCAGTTCTTC. As protein: CSVSSGGSYNEQFF.

In this sample, this clonotype turned up many times. V usage is TRBV10-3 and J usage is TRBJ1-5, with D maybe TRBD1 (6 bases). Germline V gene lookup returns CDR1 ENHRY and CDR2 SYGVKD. Deletions cut 3 bases from V and 8 bases from J, with 14 bases between. The CDR3 runs to 14 residues. The CDR3 is CAISDTGPGEPQHF. The CDR3 nucleotides read TGTGCCATCAGTGACACAGGGCCAGGGGAGCCCCAGCATTTT.

The chain combines TRBV15 with TRBJ2-7, with D possibly TRBD2 on 6 matching bases. The germline CDR1 and CDR2 sequences are LNHNV and YYDKDF (reference sequence). Trimming removed 9 bases at V and 0 bases at J, with 18 bases between. The CDR3 loop spans 15 amino acids. The CDR3 region has the DNA TGTGCCACGGGGACTCTAAAGGCCGGCTCCTACGAGCAGTACGTC. Protein: CATGTLKAGSYEQYV.

This clonotype was counted ten times or more. The rearrangement links TRBV20-1 to TRBJ2-1; TRBD2 matches at 9 bases. The CDR3 sequence is 15 residues long. V dropped 0 bases and J dropped 4; count of bases not matched to a gene: 4. Germline CDR1 reads DFQATT; CDR2 reads SNEGSKA (reference sequence). The CDR3, as DNA: TGCAGTGCTAGAGAAAGCGGGGGGCCATACAATGAGCAGTTCTTC. This translates into CSARESGGPYNEQFF.

In this sample, this clonotype turned up a few times. The rearrangement uses TRBV18 and TRBJ2-1; D possibly matches TRBD1 or TRBD2 (5 bases each). From germline, CDR1 is KGHSH and CDR2 LQKENI. Trimming cost V 4 bases and J 8 bases, with 12 bases left between them. CDR3 length: 13 amino acids. In DNA form, the CDR3 reads TGTGCCAGCTCACGAGGGGTTAGCGATGAGCAGTTCTTC. Translation: CASSRGVSDEQFF. Complete variable domain (other parts from reference TRBV18 and TRBJ2-1): NAGVMQNPRHLVRRRGQEARLRCSPMKGHSHVYWYRQLPEEGLKFMVYLQKENIIDESGMPKERFSAEFPKEGPSILRIQQVVRGDSAAYFCASSRGVSDEQFFGPGTRLTVL.

At least ten counts were recorded for this clonotype. The chain has TRBV5-6 and TRBJ2-7; D possibly matches TRBD1 or TRBD2 (5 bases each). Per the germline V gene, CDR1 is SGHDT and CDR2 is YYEEEE. This CDR3 spans 14 amino acids. V was trimmed by 3 bases and J by 3 bases, leaving 13 bases between them. The CDR3 nucleotides read TGTGCCAGCAGCTCGGACCGGGGACGCTACGAGCAGTACTTC. It is translated as CASSSDRGRYEQYF.

This clonotype showed up just a few times. A clone one base away is much larger, so this may be a read error. V gene TRBV3-1 combines with J gene TRBJ2-4, with 7 bases matching TRBD2. The germline gives CDR1 LGHDT, CDR2 YNNKEL (reference sequence). There are 14 residues in the CDR3. V lost 4 bases and J lost 12; bases outside the gene matches: 12. Here the CDR3 reads CASSRGLPPSSQYF. CDR3 DNA sequence: TGTGCCAGCAGCCGGGGACTACCCCCGAGCAGTCAGTACTTC.